The 23 T cell receptor beta chains given below trace back to one sample, sequenced in a study of shared clonotypes between healthy human individuals (TCRdb year 2020). Preparation of the library involved the immunoSEQ multiplex PCR assay. TCRdb retrieved this table from immuneACCESS and kept in-frame rearrangements only. Not all clones are present; in checked studies, unresolved V genes account for under half, and no reason is known for the remainder. The sample has some 2,000,000 clones on record, about 95% of them singletons. Of the sample, more than 0.1% falls within the top ten clones. The sequencing sample was made of naive CD4+ T cells sorted from blood. According to the study, the label for this sample's cell subset or site signals: CD45RA+ positively selected. These receptors originate from a young man in good health.

CDR3 in DNA: TGTGCCAGTAGTATCTCGCTACAGCTAAGCACAGATACGCAGTATTTT. Translation: CASSISLQLSTDTQYF. V usage is TRBV19 and J usage is TRBJ2-3; no definite D call. CDR1 and CDR2 (germline): LNHDA, SQIVND (reference sequence). The CDR3 is 16 amino acids. V was pared by 3 bases and J by 0 bases, with 13 bases between.

The V gene is TRBV2, the J gene TRBJ2-1; D is undetermined. The length of the CDR3 is 13 residues. CDR1 is SNHLY and CDR2 is FYNNEI in the germline V gene. Trimming stripped 7 bases from V and 5 bases from J, with 12 bases between. The CDR3 protein is CASKRELNNEQFF. The CDR3 coding sequence is TGTGCCAGCAAAAGGGAACTGAACAATGAGCAGTTCTTC.

V usage is TRBV7-9 and J usage is TRBJ2-3; D uncertain. Germline CDR1 is SEHNR and CDR2 is FQNEAQ (reference sequence). Trimming took 5 bases from V and 7 from J, leaving 10 bases between them. This CDR3 comprises 12 residues. The CDR3 loop reads CASSPGRNTQYF. As DNA, the CDR3 is TGTGCCAGCAGCCCAGGACGAAATACGCAGTATTTT. The full variable domain, with the rest looked up from reference TRBV7-9 and TRBJ2-3, is DTGVSQNPRHKITKRGQNVTFRCDPISEHNRLYWYRQTLGQGPEFLTYFQNEAQLEKSRLLSDRFSAERPKGSFSTLEIQRTEQGDSAMYLCASSPGRNTQYFGPGTRLTVL.

The chain joins TRBV27 to TRBJ2-1; D gene uncertain. The CDR3 loop spans 18 amino acids. The germline gives CDR1 MNHEY, CDR2 SMNVEV (reference sequence). The V end was cut by 0 bases, the J end by 0 bases, with 15 bases between. The CDR3 sequence is CASSLSGQALSSYNEQFF. In nucleotides, the CDR3 is TGTGCCAGCAGTTTATCCGGTCAGGCCCTGAGCTCCTACAATGAGCAGTTCTTC.

This clone was detected only once. The V and J genes are TRBV18 and TRBJ1-2; TRBD1 matches at 9 bases. CDR3 length: 15 amino acids. Trimming at V came to 2 bases and at J to 3 bases, leaving 4 bases not matched to a gene. Germline CDR1 KGHSH, CDR2 LQKENI. CDR3 sequence reads: CASSPAGTGYYGYTF. CDR3 DNA: TGTGCCAGCTCACCAGCTGGGACAGGGTACTATGGCTACACCTTC.

With respect to this clone: Other DNA sequences within the sample encode an identical CDR3. The genes are TRBV29-1 and TRBJ1-5; tentative D call: TRBD1 (6 bases). CDR1 SQVTM and CDR2 ANQGSEA come from the germline V gene. V was pared by 4 bases and J by 7 bases, with 14 bases between. CDR3 size: 13 residues. The chain's CDR3 is CSVGEGGGQPQHF. Written as DNA, the CDR3 is TGCAGCGTTGGGGAGGGGGGCGGACAGCCCCAGCATTTT.

Remarks on this clone: Other DNA sequences from this sample encode an identical CDR3 as well. This chain joins TRBV7-2 and TRBJ2-5, with 14 bases aligning to TRBD2. This CDR3 is 16 amino acids long. The germline gives CDR1 SGHTA, CDR2 FQGNSA. J was trimmed by 5 bases and V by 5 bases; bases with no gene match: 7. The CDR3 sequence is CASSLGLAGVGETQYF. The CDR3 region has the DNA TGTGCCAGCAGCCTGGGACTAGCGGGAGTCGGGGAGACCCAGTACTTC.

The chain joins TRBV5-1 to TRBJ2-3; TRBD2 might be the D (6 bases). The V end was cut by 0 bases, the J end by 2 bases, with 13 bases between. Germline CDR1 is SGHRS and CDR2 is YFSETQ. The CDR3 has 16 residues. This CDR3 reads CASSLVPGVPTDTQYF. The CDR3 coding sequence is TGCGCCAGCAGCTTGGTTCCGGGAGTCCCCACAGATACGCAGTATTTT.

This clone was seen just once. The rearrangement uses TRBV25-1 and TRBJ1-3, with TRBD1 as a possible D gene (5 bases). This CDR3 has 15 amino acids. In germline, CDR1 is MGHDK, CDR2 SYGVNS. The V end was cut by 3 bases, the J end by 0 bases, with 9 bases between. CDR3 region: CASSDPGASGNTIYF. CDR3 in DNA: TGTGCCAGCAGTGACCCCGGGGCCTCTGGAAACACCATATATTTT.

CDR3 DNA: TGTGCCAGCAGCCCATCGAGCTACGGCGACGAGCAGTACTTC. It codes for CASSPSSYGDEQYF. The chain combines TRBV7-9 with TRBJ2-7; D is unclear. Trimming shortened V by 5 bases and J by 5 bases, and 16 bases separated the two germline ends. The CDR3 length is 14 residues. Germline CDR1 reads SEHNR; CDR2 reads FQNEAQ (reference sequence). Full variable domain (remainder filled in from reference TRBV7-9 and TRBJ2-7): DTGVSQNPRHKITKRGQNVTFRCDPISEHNRLYWYRQTLGQGPEFLTYFQNEAQLEKSRLLSDRFSAERPKGSFSTLEIQRTEQGDSAMYLCASSPSSYGDEQYFGPGTRLTVT.

J is TRBJ1-3 and V is TRBV6-5; D unresolved. This CDR3 region has 15 residues. Trimming took off 3 bases at V and 2 bases at J, with 11 bases between the two ends. Germline values: CDR1 MNHEY, CDR2 SVGAGI. The CDR3 coding sequence is TGTGCCAGCAGTTATCAGGACCGGCCTGGAAACACCATATATTTT. It codes for CASSYQDRPGNTIYF.

This clone was seen only a few times. V is TRBV10-3 and J is TRBJ2-3; the match to TRBD1 covers 7 bases. CDR3 length: 15 amino acids. CDR1 is ENHRY, CDR2 SYGVKD, per germline. The trim removed 9 bases at V and 2 bases at J, leaving 11 bases unmatched. The CDR3 reads CAIPPGQPITDTQYF. The CDR3 bases are TGTGCCATACCTCCGGGACAGCCTATCACAGATACGCAGTATTTT.

The rearrangement links TRBV4-2 to TRBJ2-7; possibly TRBD2 for D (6 bases). The V gene lost 1 base and the J gene lost 3 bases, with 13 bases spanning the gap. Per germline, CDR1 LGHNA and CDR2 YNFKEQ. This CDR3 contains 15 residues. Here the CDR3 DNA reads TGTGCCAGCAGCCAAGGTGGAGGAGGGTACTACGAGCAGTACTTC. Encoded protein: CASSQGGGGYYEQYF.

V and J are TRBV6-8 and TRBJ1-1; tentative D call: TRBD1 (5 bases). V lost 6 bases, J lost 4 bases, and 12 bases lay in between. The CDR3 runs 13 residues. Germline CDR1 and CDR2: MNHGY and SAAAGT. The CDR3 region has the DNA TGTGCCAGCAGCCAGCCGGGACGCACTGAAGCTTTCTTT. It is translated as CASSQPGRTEAFF.

The chain couples TRBV4-3 to TRBJ2-5; 8 bases align to TRBD1. The CDR3 covers 14 residues. CDR1 is LGHNA, CDR2 YSLEER, per germline. V trimming: 4 bases; J trimming: 1 base; junction bases outside the gene matches: 2. In DNA form, the CDR3 reads TGCGCCAGCAGCCCCGGACAGGGCCAAGAGACCCAGTACTTC. Its translation: CASSPGQGQETQYF.

The chain employs TRBV5-6 and TRBJ2-1; TRBD1 aligns across 9 bases. The V gene end was trimmed by 4 bases and the J gene end by 3 bases; junction bases not matched to a gene: 5. Germline CDR1 and CDR2: SGHDT and YYEEEE. The CDR3 totals 15 residues. CDR3 in amino acids: CASSPDRGHYNEQFF. As DNA, the CDR3 is TGTGCCAGCAGCCCGGACAGGGGCCACTACAATGAGCAGTTCTTC. Full variable domain (missing parts from reference TRBV5-6 and TRBJ2-1): DAGVTQSPTHLIKTRGQQVTLRCSPKSGHDTVSWYQQALGQGPQFIFQYYEEEERQRGNFPDRFSGHQFPNYSSELNVNALLLGDSALYLCASSPDRGHYNEQFFGPGTRLTVL.

This clone was observed a few times. The chain recombines TRBV27 with TRBJ2-7, with TRBD1 matching 8 bases. The length of the CDR3 is 16 residues. The V segment lost 4 bases and the J segment 2 bases; nucleotides outside the gene matches: 10. Germline CDR1 MNHEY, CDR2 SMNVEV (reference sequence). CDR3 protein: CASSSNGQGSPYEQYF. Written as DNA, the CDR3 is TGTGCCAGCAGTTCCAATGGACAGGGCAGTCCCTACGAGCAGTACTTC.

The chain joins TRBV5-1 to TRBJ2-3; D not resolved. V shed 0 bases and J shed 6 bases, with 11 bases lying between them. Germline assignment: CDR1 SGHRS and CDR2 YFSETQ. CDR3 size: 14 residues. The CDR3 sequence: CASSLAGFSDTQYF. DNA of the CDR3: TGCGCCAGCAGCTTGGCCGGGTTTTCTGATACGCAGTATTTT.

The chain has TRBV9 and TRBJ1-2; 7 nucleotides agree with TRBD1. V trimming: 5 bases; J trimming: 4 bases; junction bases outside the gene matches: 5. The length of the CDR3 is 13 residues. Germline CDR1 reads SGDLS; CDR2 reads YYNGEE. CDR3 nucleotides: TGTGCCAGCAGGTCAGGGGGAGGCTATGGCTACACCTTC. Protein sequence: CASRSGGGYGYTF.

Comments on this clone: The same CDR3 arises from other DNA sequences in this sample as well. This chain links TRBV30 with TRBJ1-2; TRBD1 is a possible D gene (5 bases). Germline V gene data show CDR1 as GTSNPN and CDR2 as SVGIG (reference sequence). V gave up 1 base and J gave up 4 bases, with 7 bases separating them. CDR3 length: 12 amino acids. CDR3 loop: CAWSEGTYGYTF. The CDR3, as DNA: TGTGCCTGGAGTGAGGGGACCTATGGCTACACCTTC. Based on the CDR3 plus reference TRBV30 and TRBJ1-2, the full variable domain is SQTIHQWPATLVQPVGSPLSLECTVEGTSNPNLYWYRQAAGRGLQLLFYSVGIGQISSEVPQNLSASRPQDRQFILSSKKLLLSDSGFYLCAWSEGTYGYTFGSGTRLTVV.

The chain recombines TRBV19 with TRBJ2-2; the D gene is possibly TRBD2 (6 bases). CDR1 and CDR2 from the germline V gene are LNHDA and SQIVND (reference sequence). The CDR3 extends over 15 amino acids. Trimming took off 4 bases at V and 3 bases at J, with 12 bases between the two ends. The CDR3 DNA reads TGTGCCAGTAGTACTAATGGAGGGGACACCGGGGAGCTGTTTTTT. This encodes CASSTNGGDTGELFF.

V gene TRBV6-5 combines with J gene TRBJ2-7; D may be TRBD1 (5 bases). V lost 2 bases and J 3 bases, leaving 8 bases between the germline ends. CDR1 and CDR2 from the germline V gene are MNHEY and SVGAGI. The CDR3 loop spans 13 amino acids. The CDR3 nucleotides are TGTGCCAGCAGTTACGGACATTACTACGAGCAGTACTTC. Protein product: CASSYGHYYEQYF.

The rearrangement joins TRBV7-3 to TRBJ1-6; D gene uncertain. This CDR3 has 18 residues. V was cut by 1 base and J by 5 bases, with 18 bases left in between. Per germline, CDR1 SGHTA and CDR2 FQGTGA. The CDR3 DNA reads TGTGCCAGCAGCTTAAAAGCCCCCCAGAGTACAGATAATTCACCCCTCCACTTT. Amino acid sequence: CASSLKAPQSTDNSPLHF.